A single sample is the source of the 19 T cell receptor beta chains below, sequenced in a study of OX40 agonist ivuxolimab in advanced cancers. The method was the immunoSEQ multiplex PCR assay. Drawn from immuneACCESS, this table holds only the in-frame rearrangements with V and J called that TCRdb kept. Clones are partly lost; checked studies trace under half to an unresolved V gene and leave the rest unexplained. This sample lists about 22,000 clones; around four fifths were detected once. About 35% of the sample is in the top ten clones. This specimen consisted of CD4+ or CD8+ T cells sorted from blood, obtained in a trial of the OX40 agonist ivuxolimab. These receptors were collected from an adult with an advanced solid tumor such as melanoma, head and neck, liver or kidney cancer.

The chain links TRBV19 to TRBJ1-2; 8 bases map to TRBD1. This CDR3 is built from 19 residues. Germline loops: CDR1 LNHDA, CDR2 SQIVND (reference sequence). With V trimmed by 3 bases and J by 1 base, 16 bases remained unmatched. The CDR3 DNA reads TGTGCCAGTAGTATCCCATCCCTCGGACAGGGCATTCTTAACTATGGCTACACCTTC. It translates to CASSIPSLGQGILNYGYTF.

This clone showed up just a few times. The chain carries TRBV2 and TRBJ1-1; D perhaps matches TRBD1 (5 bases). Trimming removed 4 bases at V and 7 bases at J, with 7 bases between. Per germline, CDR1 SNHLY and CDR2 FYNNEI. This CDR3 comprises 11 residues. In DNA form, the CDR3 reads TGTGCCAGCAGTGTGGGGGGTGAAGCTTTCTTT. Translation: CASSVGGEAFF.

The chain is built from TRBV6-4 and TRBJ2-3, with TRBD2 matching 8 bases. The CDR3 consists of 15 residues. Germline V gene data show CDR1 as MRHNA and CDR2 as SNTAGT. After removal of 6 bases from V and 4 bases from J, the junction contained 9 bases not matched to a gene. The CDR3 region has the DNA TGTGCCAGCAGCGATAGCGGGGTGGGCCCAGATACGCAGTATTTT. Residues: CASSDSGVGPDTQYF.

The chain couples TRBV7-9 to TRBJ1-1; 7 bases map to TRBD1. V was clipped by 4 bases and J by 6 bases; unmatched bases: 20. Germline CDR1 is SEHNR and CDR2 is FQNEAQ (reference sequence). This CDR3 comprises 18 residues. DNA for the CDR3: TGTGCCAGCAGCTCGAACAGGGGTGGGAAGGAAAAAATCCCTGAAGCTTTCTTT. As protein: CASSSNRGGKEKIPEAFF.

The J gene is TRBJ1-1, the V gene TRBV11-3; weak D call: TRBD1 (5 bases). Trimming took 5 bases from V and 3 from J, leaving 13 bases between them. The CDR3 has 14 residues. Per the germline V gene, CDR1 is SGHNT and CDR2 is YENEEA. The CDR3 loop reads CASSLRVGDTEAFF. The CDR3 region has the DNA TGTGCCAGCAGCCTCCGGGTGGGGGACACTGAAGCTTTCTTT.

V is TRBV2 and J is TRBJ2-7; the D is unclear. This CDR3 spans 15 amino acids. Germline assignment: CDR1 SNHLY and CDR2 FYNNEI. V was cut by 1 base and J by 3 bases, with 13 bases left in between. In nucleotides, the CDR3 is TGTGCCAGCAGTGAAGTTGTGCGGCTCCACTACGAGCAGTACTTC. Translation gives CASSEVVRLHYEQYF.

The rearrangement uses TRBV2 and TRBJ1-1, with a tentative D call TRBD1 (5 bases). Germline V gene lookup returns CDR1 SNHLY and CDR2 FYNNEI. This CDR3 is 13 amino acids long. Trimming shortened V by 7 bases and J by 1 base, and 10 bases separated the two germline ends. This CDR3 reads CASTPGPNTEAFF. In DNA form, the CDR3 reads TGTGCCAGCACACCGGGACCGAACACTGAAGCTTTCTTT.

Only one count was recorded for this clone. This chain uses TRBV27 with TRBJ2-2; 10 bases agree with TRBD2. Per the germline V gene, CDR1 is MNHEY and CDR2 is SMNVEV (reference sequence). CDR3 size: 13 residues. V gave up 6 bases and J gave up 7 bases; unmatched junction bases: 2. CDR3 bases: TGTGCCAGCAGGCTAGCGGGAGTCGGGGAGCTGTTTTTT. This encodes CASRLAGVGELFF.

This chain links TRBV7-8 with TRBJ2-1; 8 bases agree with TRBD2. Germline CDR1 reads SGHVS; CDR2 reads FQNEAQ. With V trimmed by 1 base and J by 0 bases, 2 bases remained unmatched. This CDR3 spans 16 amino acids. CDR3: CASSLVAGGSYNEQFF. DNA for the CDR3: TGTGCCAGCAGCTTAGTGGCGGGAGGCTCCTACAATGAGCAGTTCTTC. The full variable domain, with the rest looked up from reference TRBV7-8 and TRBJ2-1, is GAGVSQSPRYKVAKRGQDVALRCDPISGHVSLFWYQQALGQGPEFLTYFQNEAQLDKSGLPSDRFFAERPEGSVSTLKIQRTQQEDSAVYLCASSLVAGGSYNEQFFGPGTRLTVL.

The rearrangement joins TRBV2 to TRBJ2-3; 13 nucleotides agree with TRBD2. Germline CDR1 and CDR2: SNHLY and FYNNEI. The J segment lost 0 bases and the V segment lost 7 bases, leaving 19 bases of the junction unmatched. CDR3 size: 21 residues. CDR3 DNA: TGTGCCAGCAAGGCCAAAGGGACTAGCGGGAAAATAGTCCTTAGCACAGATACGCAGTATTTT. Residues: CASKAKGTSGKIVLSTDTQYF.

The chain recombines TRBV23-1 with TRBJ2-7; D is ambiguous. TRBV23-1 counts as an open reading frame of uncertain function. CDR3 length: 11 amino acids. For the CDR3, the DNA is TGCCAGGAACTGAGAGTCCACGAGCAGTACTTC. It is translated as CQELRVHEQYF.

This clone was counted a single time. The chain uses TRBV5-6 and TRBJ2-7; 13 bases match TRBD2. The CDR3 sequence is 17 residues long. CDR1 is SGHDT, CDR2 YYEEEE, per germline. V trimming: 4 bases; J trimming: 0 bases; junction bases outside the gene matches: 7. CDR3 protein: CASSARTSGGSSYEQYF. Here the CDR3 DNA reads TGTGCCAGCAGCGCAAGGACTAGCGGGGGTAGCTCCTACGAGCAGTACTTC.

The chain combines TRBV10-1 with TRBJ1-1; D may be TRBD1 (5 bases). The V gene's germline CDR1 is WNHNN and CDR2 SYGVQD (reference sequence). Trimming removed 4 bases at V and 2 bases at J, with 8 bases between. CDR3 length equals 13 residues. CDR3 sequence: CASSGGHNTEAFF. The DNA for the CDR3 is TGCGCCAGCAGTGGGGGCCATAACACTGAAGCTTTCTTT.

This clone showed up many times. The chain employs TRBV25-1 and TRBJ1-1; D unclear. This CDR3 comprises 13 residues. Per germline, CDR1 MGHDK and CDR2 SYGVNS. Trimming removed 5 bases from V and 0 bases from J, with 7 bases in between. The CDR3 is CASSMALNTEAFF. The CDR3, as DNA: TGTGCCAGCAGTATGGCGTTGAACACTGAAGCTTTCTTT.

Here the CDR3 DNA reads TGTGCCAGCAGTTACGGGGGGCTAAGGGGGGATACGCAGTATTTT. Translating it yields CASSYGGLRGDTQYF. The rearrangement links TRBV6-5 to TRBJ2-3; perhaps D is TRBD1 or TRBD2 (6 bases each). The V and J ends lost 2 bases and 6 bases respectively, with 15 bases between them. The germline V gene has CDR1 MNHEY and CDR2 SVGAGI. The CDR3 has 15 residues.

The V gene is TRBV12-5, the J gene TRBJ1-4, with D tentatively TRBD1 (5 bases). Germline V CDR1 and CDR2: LGHNT, FRNRAP. The CDR3 sequence is 15 residues long. The ends were cut back, 3 bases at V and 5 bases at J, with 13 bases in the middle. The DNA of the CDR3 is TGTGCTAGTGGTTTTGCCGGGACGGAGAATGAAAAACTGTTTTTT. Its translation is CASGFAGTENEKLFF.

The rearrangement links TRBV28 to TRBJ1-5; D uncertain. The CDR3 sequence is 14 residues long. Germline-derived CDR1 and CDR2 are MDHEN and SYDVKM. The V and J ends lost 4 bases and 0 bases respectively, with 7 bases between them. CDR3 loop: CASSSGGSNQPQHF. Here the CDR3 DNA reads TGTGCCAGCAGTTCCGGCGGTAGCAATCAGCCCCAGCATTTT. Combining the CDR3 with reference TRBV28 and TRBJ1-5 gives the whole variable domain DVKVTQSSRYLVKRTGEKVFLECVQDMDHENMFWYRQDPGLGLRLIYFSYDVKMKEKGDIPEGYSVSREKKERFSLILESASTNQTSMYLCASSSGGSNQPQHFGDGTRLSIL.

This chain joins TRBV7-3 and TRBJ1-1; a weak D match, TRBD1 (6 bases). Trimming cost V 5 bases and J 3 bases, with 13 bases left between them. CDR3 length: 14 amino acids. CDR1 is SGHTA, CDR2 FQGTGA, per germline. The CDR3 DNA follows: TGTGCCAGCAGCAAACAGGGTGGAGACACTGAAGCTTTCTTT. Encoded protein: CASSKQGGDTEAFF.

The V and J genes are TRBV6-1 and TRBJ1-2; tentative D call: TRBD1 (6 bases). V lost 3 bases, J lost 4 bases, and 12 bases lay in between. This CDR3 is built from 14 residues. Per the germline V gene, CDR1 is MNHNS and CDR2 is SASEGT. CDR3 DNA: TGTGCCAGCAGTGATCCCGGGACAAGCTATGGCTACACCTTC. It is translated as CASSDPGTSYGYTF.